The present T cell receptor (beta chain) was sequenced within a study of cytomegalovirus exposure and HLA in healthy donors (dated by TCRdb to about 2017). For context, the study as a whole: According to a later analysis, the approximately 130 validation repertoires were produced on the same platform as the 666 repertoires of the first cohort. The study aimed to test whether signatures of past pathogen exposure could be identified by cataloging public T cell receptors. A separate validation cohort of 100 to 150 different subjects was used in addition to the approximately 700-subject first cohort. High-throughput TCR immunosequencing, statistical association of individual TCRs with disease status, and machine learning were combined to predict cytomegalovirus infection status.

Notes on this clone: Its antigen target is currently unknown. No clone much larger than this one lies a single base away; base qualities are absent.

V is cut by 1 base and J by 5 bases, and the space between the germline ends is 11 bases. The CDR3 contains 14 residues, cysteine and phenylalanine counted. Kept here is only the CDR3 DNA, which spans 42 bases and is read in frame from base 1. Reading the germline V gene gives CDR1 LGHNA and CDR2 YSLEER. Overall study results and their limits: Subsequent analysis determined that TCRs grouped into clusters in the first cohort also showed a tendency toward co-occurrence across the 90 to 150 validation repertoires, and 85% to 95% of cluster scores exceeded 0. Most TCR sequences were observed very rarely across donors, whereas some public TCRs were present in many individuals. In vitro tests confirmed that three of the cytomegalovirus-associated TCR beta chains recognize cytomegalovirus antigens. According to the authors, the approach could potentially be generalized to other disease states and immunological phenotypes. A later analysis had no HLA typing for the validation cohort, so co-occurrence there was scored across all 120 repertoires. The classifier was reported to diagnose cytomegalovirus status with high specificity and sensitivity in both the original and validation cohorts. The study gave a list of roughly 150 TCR beta chains associated with cytomegalovirus.

The donors were included in the validation cohort of some 120 subjects, a group kept apart from the approximately 700-subject first cohort. Libraries were made using the immunoSEQ multiplex PCR assay. The paper's processing steps were these. A statistical classification framework was built for diagnosing cytomegalovirus status from the catalog of TCR beta chain sequences. TCRdb limited this immuneACCESS table to in-frame rearrangements with V and J called. A share of clones is missing; checked studies link under half to unresolved V genes, and the rest is unexplained. That table is the source of V, J and clone size, and D and trimming were worked out from the DNA. For this sample the table gives about 180,000 clones, of which approximately 89% were detected only once. The ten top clones hold 2% to 3% of the sample.

The receptor's source is a man between 18 and 29 years old in good health and CMV-seropositive. Specimen: PBMCs. The receptor chain draws on TRBV4-3 and TRBJ1-1; the D gene remains uncertain. The CDR3 protein: CASSQGNSVTEAFF. The nucleotide sequence is TGCGCCAGCAGCCAAGGGAACAGTGTAACTGAAGCTTTCTTT.